This T cell receptor beta chain originates from a study of OX40 agonist ivuxolimab in advanced cancers. Study as a whole: Patients in the trial were receiving intravenous ivuxolimab every 2 weeks, at doses of 0.01 to 10 mg/kg. Three patients, one with hepatocellular carcinoma and two with cutaneous melanoma, responded partially. Study-level results: Both blood CD4+ and CD8+ T cells showed clonal growth by week 6 at 0.1 to 3.0 mg/kg.

In regard to this clone: What it binds is unknown.

Clones were read by immunoSEQ multiplex PCR, and TCRdb kept only the in-frame ones, dropping some. The profile shows 35,000 to 45,000 clones, around 84% of them singletons. The input for sequencing was CD4+ or CD8+ T cells sorted from blood, taken in a trial of the OX40 agonist ivuxolimab. The clonotype comes from an adult with an advanced solid tumor such as melanoma, head and neck, liver or kidney cancer.

In DNA form, the CDR3 reads TGTGCCAGCAGCTTGTTGGCAGATACGCAGTATTTT. This sequence encodes CASSLLADTQYF. The chain employs TRBV5-4 and TRBJ2-3; D ambiguous. Germline V gives CDR1 SGHNT, CDR2 YYREEE (reference sequence). The CDR3 runs 12 residues. Trimming took off 1 base at V and 4 bases at J, with 4 bases between the two ends. Variable domain in full (rest from reference TRBV5-4 and TRBJ2-3): ETGVTQSPTHLIKTRGQQVTLRCSSQSGHNTVSWYQQALGQGPQFIFQYYREEENGRGNFPPRFSGLQFPNYSSELNVNALELDDSALYLCASSLLADTQYFGPGTRLTVL.